This T cell receptor beta chain is drawn from a study of CD8 T cells in Susac syndrome. Study at large: The Susac syndrome patients that were sequenced included 5 or 6 with active disease and under ten in remission. Patients with Susac syndrome were therapy-naive, on corticosteroids, or on intravenous immunoglobulin alone at the time that blood was drawn.

Findings and caveats of the study: There was no clonal expansion in the CD4+ T cell repertoires of Susac syndrome.

The sequenced target, TCR beta, came from blood CD8+ and CD4+ T cells. RNA in amounts of roughly 0.5 to 1 ug was reverse transcribed with random hexamers. TCRdb redid the calling of the immunoSEQ multiplex PCR reads with MiXCR, one entry per CDR3 protein. The table lists roughly 190,000 distinct CDR3 sequences, around nine tenths of them singletons, with around 0.085% in the top ten. Remarks on this clonotype: Antigen specificity is unknown.

The CDR3 has 18 residues. Per the germline V gene, CDR1 is SGHTA and CDR2 is FQGNSA. The ends lost 3 bases at V and 4 bases at J; junction bases unmatched: 13. The chain has TRBV7-2 and TRBJ2-1, with 9 bases lining up with TRBD2. Sequencing was performed on CD4+ T cells from PBMCs. This clonotype was sampled from a human donor with Susac syndrome. This CDR3 reads CASSLRARGGGAYNEQFF. The DNA of the CDR3 is TGTGCCAGCAGCTTGAGGGCGCGGGGCGGGGGGGCTTACAATGAGCAGTTCTTC.